This T cell receptor beta chain was captured by sequencing in a study of technical replicates of blood from several donors. The data were produced by immunoSEQ multiplex PCR, yet TCRdb's version contains in-frame clones alone and is incomplete. The repertoire includes 65,000 to 90,000 clones, around 92% of them detected once, and 0.27% sits in the top ten. This clonotype originated in a human donor in good health. The sample was T cells isolated from PBMCs.

CDR3 loop: CASSFTGGMTIYEQYF. In DNA, the CDR3 is TGTGCCAGCAGCTTTACAGGGGGGATGACGATCTACGAGCAGTACTTC. The gene calls are TRBV11-2 and TRBJ2-7, with TRBD1 matching over 8 bases. CDR1 and CDR2 from the germline V gene are SGHAT and FQNNGV. The CDR3 is made up of 16 amino acids. The J segment lost 3 bases and the V segment lost 3 bases, leaving 10 bases of the junction unmatched. The whole variable domain, remainder taken from reference TRBV11-2 and TRBJ2-7, is EAGVAQSPRYKIIEKRQSVAFWCNPISGHATLYWYQQILGQGPKLLIQFQNNGVVDDSQLPKDRFSAERLKGVDSTLKIQPAKLEDSAVYLCASSFTGGMTIYEQYFGPGTRLTVT.